The present entry profiles one T cell receptor beta chain with its context. Its antigen is unknown. The V gene lost 3 bases and the J gene lost 6 bases, with 15 bases spanning the gap. CDR3 size: 15 residues. Per germline, CDR1 LNHDA and CDR2 SQIVND (reference sequence). This specimen comes from a study of Ad26.COV2.S vaccination and SARS-CoV-2 variants. Background on the study: Intramuscularly, Ad26.COV2.S was given either once or twice, 56 days apart. Regarding the study as a whole: It is possible that the TCR breadth and depth analyses underestimated the total T cell responses. Vaccinees showed greater spike-specific TCR breadth than placebo recipients.

Measured with immunoSEQ multiplex PCR; TCRdb has only the in-frame clones, and not every one. The profile shows 350,000 to 500,000 clones, approximately 88% of them singletons. Treatment meaning: around 19 received Ad26.COV2.S at low or high dose, single or two shots; 5 received placebo; per-sample allocation not given. Sampling happened 63 days after the first vaccine or placebo injection. The receptor's source is a person aged 18-60 years who received the Ad26.COV2.S COVID-19 vaccine or a placebo. The chain has TRBV19 and TRBJ2-1, with a weak D call TRBD1 (7 bases). The material sequenced was peripheral blood, taken in a trial of Ad26.COV2.S vaccine versus placebo. CDR3 DNA: TGTGCCAGTAGTATCTCCAGGGGGGTAAGCAATGAGCAGTTCTTC. Translation gives CASSISRGVSNEQFF.